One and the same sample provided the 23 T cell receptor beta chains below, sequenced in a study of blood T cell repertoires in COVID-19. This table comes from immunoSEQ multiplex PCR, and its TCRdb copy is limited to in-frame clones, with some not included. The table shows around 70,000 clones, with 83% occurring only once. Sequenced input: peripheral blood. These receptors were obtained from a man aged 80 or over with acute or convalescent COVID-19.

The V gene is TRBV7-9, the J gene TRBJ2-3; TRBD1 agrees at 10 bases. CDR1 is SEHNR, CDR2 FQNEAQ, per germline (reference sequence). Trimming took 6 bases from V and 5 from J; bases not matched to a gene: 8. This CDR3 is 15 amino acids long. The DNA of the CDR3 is TGTGCCAGCAGGAAAGGACAGGGGGAACAAGATACGCAGTATTTT. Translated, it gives CASRKGQGEQDTQYF.

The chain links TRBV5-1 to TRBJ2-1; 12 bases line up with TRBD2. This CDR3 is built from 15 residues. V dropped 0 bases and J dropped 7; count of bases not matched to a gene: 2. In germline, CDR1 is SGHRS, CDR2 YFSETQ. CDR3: CASSLGLAGENEQFF. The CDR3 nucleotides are TGCGCCAGCAGCTTGGGACTAGCGGGAGAAAATGAGCAGTTCTTC.

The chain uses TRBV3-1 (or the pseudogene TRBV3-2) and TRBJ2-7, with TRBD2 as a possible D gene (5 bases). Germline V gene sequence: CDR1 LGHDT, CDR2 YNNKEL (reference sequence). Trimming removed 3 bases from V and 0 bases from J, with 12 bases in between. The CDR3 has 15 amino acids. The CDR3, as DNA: TGTGCCAGCAGCCATCGTTGGGAGCGCTCCTACGAGCAGTACTTC. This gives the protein CASSHRWERSYEQYF.

CDR3 amino acids: CASSSQGSTDTGELFF. The DNA for the CDR3 is TGCGCCAGCAGCTCACAGGGAAGCACTGACACCGGGGAGCTGTTTTTT. The V and J genes are TRBV5-1 and TRBJ2-2; possibly TRBD1 for D (6 bases). The germline V gene encodes CDR1 SGHRS and CDR2 YFSETQ. Trimming shortened V by 3 bases and J by 3 bases, and 15 bases separated the two germline ends. This CDR3 has 16 amino acids.

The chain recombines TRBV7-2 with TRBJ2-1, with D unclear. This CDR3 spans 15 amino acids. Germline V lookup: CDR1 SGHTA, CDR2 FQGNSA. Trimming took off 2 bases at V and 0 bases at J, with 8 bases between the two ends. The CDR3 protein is CASSLITGSYNEQFF. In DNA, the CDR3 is TGTGCCAGCAGCTTAATAACGGGCTCCTACAATGAGCAGTTCTTC. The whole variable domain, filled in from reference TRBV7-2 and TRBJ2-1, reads GAGVSQSPSNKVTEKGKDVELRCDPISGHTALYWYRQSLGQGLEFLIYFQGNSAPDKSGLPSDRFSAERTGGSVSTLTIQRTQQEDSAVYLCASSLITGSYNEQFFGPGTRLTVL.

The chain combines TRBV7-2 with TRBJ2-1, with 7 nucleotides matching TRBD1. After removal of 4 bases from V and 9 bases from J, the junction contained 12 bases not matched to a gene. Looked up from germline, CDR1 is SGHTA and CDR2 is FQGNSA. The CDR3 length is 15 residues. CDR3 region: CASSSGQIETVEQFF. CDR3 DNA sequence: TGTGCCAGCAGCTCGGGACAGATAGAGACCGTTGAGCAGTTCTTC.

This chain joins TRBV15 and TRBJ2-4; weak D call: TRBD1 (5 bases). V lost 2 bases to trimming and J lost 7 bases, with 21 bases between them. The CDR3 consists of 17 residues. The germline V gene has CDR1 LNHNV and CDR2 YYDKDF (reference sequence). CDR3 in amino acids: CATSRQGPRSKVNIQYF. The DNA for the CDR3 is TGTGCCACCAGCAGACAGGGCCCACGCTCCAAGGTGAACATTCAGTACTTC.

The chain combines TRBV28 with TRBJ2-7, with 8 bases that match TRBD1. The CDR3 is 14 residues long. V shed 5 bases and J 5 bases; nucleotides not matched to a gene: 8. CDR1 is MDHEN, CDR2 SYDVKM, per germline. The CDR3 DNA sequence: TGTGCCAGCAGTGTAATCAGGGGGCGGAACGAGCAGTACTTC. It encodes CASSVIRGRNEQYF. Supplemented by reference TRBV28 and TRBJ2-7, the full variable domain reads DVKVTQSSRYLVKRTGEKVFLECVQDMDHENMFWYRQDPGLGLRLIYFSYDVKMKEKGDIPEGYSVSREKKERFSLILESASTNQTSMYLCASSVIRGRNEQYFGPGTRLTVT.

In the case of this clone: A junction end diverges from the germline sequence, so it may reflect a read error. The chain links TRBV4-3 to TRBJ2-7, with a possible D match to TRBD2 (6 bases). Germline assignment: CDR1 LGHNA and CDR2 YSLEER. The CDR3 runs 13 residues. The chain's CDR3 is CASSQDTWTILDF. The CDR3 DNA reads TGCGCCAGCAGCCAAGATACTTGGACTATTCTCGACTTC.

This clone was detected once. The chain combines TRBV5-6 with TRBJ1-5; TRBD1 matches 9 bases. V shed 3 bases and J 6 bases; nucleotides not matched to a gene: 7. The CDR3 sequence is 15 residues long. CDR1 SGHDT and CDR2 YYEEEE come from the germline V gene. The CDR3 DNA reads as TGTGCCAGCAGCTCCGGGACAGGGTTGGTTCAGCCCCAGCATTTT. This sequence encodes CASSSGTGLVQPQHF. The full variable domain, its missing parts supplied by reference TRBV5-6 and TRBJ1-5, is DAGVTQSPTHLIKTRGQQVTLRCSPKSGHDTVSWYQQALGQGPQFIFQYYEEEERQRGNFPDRFSGHQFPNYSSELNVNALLLGDSALYLCASSSGTGLVQPQHFGDGTRLSIL.

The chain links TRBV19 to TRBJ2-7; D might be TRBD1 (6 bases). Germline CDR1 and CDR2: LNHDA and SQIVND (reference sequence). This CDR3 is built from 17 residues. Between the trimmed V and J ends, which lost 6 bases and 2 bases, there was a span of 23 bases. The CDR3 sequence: CASSSGVGQGPTYEQYF. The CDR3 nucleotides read TGTGCCAGTAGCTCCGGGGTGGGGCAGGGGCCCACCTACGAGCAGTACTTC. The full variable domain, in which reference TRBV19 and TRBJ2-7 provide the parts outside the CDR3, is DGGITQSPKYLFRKEGQNVTLSCEQNLNHDAMYWYRQDPGQGLRLIYYSQIVNDFQKGDIAEGYSVSREKKESFPLTVTSAQKNPTAFYLCASSSGVGQGPTYEQYFGPGTRLTVT.

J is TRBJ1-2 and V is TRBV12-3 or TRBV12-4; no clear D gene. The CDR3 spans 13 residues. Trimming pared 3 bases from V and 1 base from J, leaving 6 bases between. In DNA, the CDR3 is TGTGCCAGCAGTTTTGGAGATAACTATGGCTACACCTTC. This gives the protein CASSFGDNYGYTF.

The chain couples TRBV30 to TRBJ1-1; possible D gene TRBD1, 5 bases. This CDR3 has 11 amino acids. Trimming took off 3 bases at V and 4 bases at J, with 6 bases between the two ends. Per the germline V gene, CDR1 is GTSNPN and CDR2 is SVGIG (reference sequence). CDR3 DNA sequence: TGTGCCTGGAGAGGGGCCACTGAAGCTTTCTTT. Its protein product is CAWRGATEAFF.

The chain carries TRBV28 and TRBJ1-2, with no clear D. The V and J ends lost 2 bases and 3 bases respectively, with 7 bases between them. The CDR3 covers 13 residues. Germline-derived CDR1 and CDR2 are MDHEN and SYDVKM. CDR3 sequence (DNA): TGTGCCAGCAGTTTAGAGGGTGACTATGGCTACACCTTC. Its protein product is CASSLEGDYGYTF.

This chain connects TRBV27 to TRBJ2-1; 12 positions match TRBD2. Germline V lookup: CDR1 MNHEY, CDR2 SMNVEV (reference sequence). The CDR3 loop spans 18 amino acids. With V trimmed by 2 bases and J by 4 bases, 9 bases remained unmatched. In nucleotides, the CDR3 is TGTGCCAGCAGTTTAATAGTGGGACTAGCGGGTTTATACAATGAGCAGTTCTTC. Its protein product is CASSLIVGLAGLYNEQFF.

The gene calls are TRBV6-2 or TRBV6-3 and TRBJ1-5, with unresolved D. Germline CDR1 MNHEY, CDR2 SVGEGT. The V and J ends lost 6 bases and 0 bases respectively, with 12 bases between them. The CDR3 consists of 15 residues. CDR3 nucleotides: TGTGCCAGCAGCCTCTACAGAAATAGCAATCAGCCCCAGCATTTT. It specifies CASSLYRNSNQPQHF.

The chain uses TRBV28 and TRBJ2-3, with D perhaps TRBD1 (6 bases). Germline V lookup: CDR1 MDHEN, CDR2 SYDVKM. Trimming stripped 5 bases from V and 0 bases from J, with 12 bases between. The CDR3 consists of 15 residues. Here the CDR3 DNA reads TGTGCCAGCAGTCCGGGACATACTAGCACAGATACGCAGTATTTT. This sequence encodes CASSPGHTSTDTQYF.

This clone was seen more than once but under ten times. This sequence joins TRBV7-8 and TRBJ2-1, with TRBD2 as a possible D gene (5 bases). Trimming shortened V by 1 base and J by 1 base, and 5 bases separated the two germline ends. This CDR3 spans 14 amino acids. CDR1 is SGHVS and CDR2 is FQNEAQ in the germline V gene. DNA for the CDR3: TGTGCCAGCAGCTTAGGGGAGTCCTACAATGAGCAGTTCTTC. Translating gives CASSLGESYNEQFF.

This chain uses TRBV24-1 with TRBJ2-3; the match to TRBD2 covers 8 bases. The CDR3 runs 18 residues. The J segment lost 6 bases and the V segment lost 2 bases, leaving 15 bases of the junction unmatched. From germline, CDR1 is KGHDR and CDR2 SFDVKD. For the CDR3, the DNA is TGTGCCACCAGTGATTACGCCTCGGGGGGGGACATACCTGATACGCAGTATTTT. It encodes CATSDYASGGDIPDTQYF.

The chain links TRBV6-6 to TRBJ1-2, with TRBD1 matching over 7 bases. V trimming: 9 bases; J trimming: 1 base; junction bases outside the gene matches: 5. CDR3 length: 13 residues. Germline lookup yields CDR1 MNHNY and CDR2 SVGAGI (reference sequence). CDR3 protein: CASSQGFNYGYTF. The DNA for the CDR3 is TGTGCCAGTTCACAGGGGTTTAACTATGGCTACACCTTC.

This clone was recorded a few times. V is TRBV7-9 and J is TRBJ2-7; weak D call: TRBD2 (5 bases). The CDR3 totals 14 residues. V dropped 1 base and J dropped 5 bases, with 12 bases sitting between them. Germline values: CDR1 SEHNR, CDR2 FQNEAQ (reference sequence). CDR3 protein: CASSLGSSGNEQYF. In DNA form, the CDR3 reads TGTGCCAGCAGCTTAGGCAGTTCGGGGAACGAGCAGTACTTC.

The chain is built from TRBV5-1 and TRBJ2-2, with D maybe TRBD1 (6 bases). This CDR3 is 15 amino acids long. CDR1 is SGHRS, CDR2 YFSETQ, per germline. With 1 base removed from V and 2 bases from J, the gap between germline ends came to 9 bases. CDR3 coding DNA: TGCGCCAGCAGCTTGCAGGGGCATAACACCGGGGAGCTGTTTTTT. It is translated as CASSLQGHNTGELFF.

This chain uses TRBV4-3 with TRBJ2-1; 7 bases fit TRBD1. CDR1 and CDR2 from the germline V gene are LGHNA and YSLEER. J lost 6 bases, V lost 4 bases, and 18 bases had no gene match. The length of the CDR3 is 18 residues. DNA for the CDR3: TGCGCCAGCAGCCCCTTAGTTGTTACCGGGACAGTTATCAATGAGCAGTTCTTC. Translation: CASSPLVVTGTVINEQFF.